This paragraph reports one TCR beta chain. The data belong to a study of cytomegalovirus exposure and HLA in healthy donors. The PCR was carried out with 60 Vbeta primers and 13 Jbeta primers. TCRdb's table, derived via immunoSEQ multiplex PCR, lists solely in-frame clones and lacks some. There are 80,000 or so clones in the sample; 72% occur only once, and over 8.5% lies in the top ten. Germline CDR1 LNHDA, CDR2 SQIVND (reference sequence). This CDR3 has 15 amino acids. Trimming shortened V by 5 bases and J by 5 bases, and 18 bases separated the two germline ends. V gene TRBV19 combines with J gene TRBJ1-1; D not resolved. The sequence derives from a woman aged 40-49 years in good health and CMV-seropositive. Sequencing was done on a sample of PBMCs. Here the CDR3 reads CASSPNGPGDTEAFF. The CDR3 DNA sequence: TGTGCCAGTAGTCCCAACGGGCCCGGGGATACTGAAGCTTTCTTT. The whole variable domain, filled in from reference TRBV19 and TRBJ1-1, reads DGGITQSPKYLFRKEGQNVTLSCEQNLNHDAMYWYRQDPGQGLRLIYYSQIVNDFQKGDIAEGYSVSREKKESFPLTVTSAQKNPTAFYLCASSPNGPGDTEAFFGQGTRLTVV.